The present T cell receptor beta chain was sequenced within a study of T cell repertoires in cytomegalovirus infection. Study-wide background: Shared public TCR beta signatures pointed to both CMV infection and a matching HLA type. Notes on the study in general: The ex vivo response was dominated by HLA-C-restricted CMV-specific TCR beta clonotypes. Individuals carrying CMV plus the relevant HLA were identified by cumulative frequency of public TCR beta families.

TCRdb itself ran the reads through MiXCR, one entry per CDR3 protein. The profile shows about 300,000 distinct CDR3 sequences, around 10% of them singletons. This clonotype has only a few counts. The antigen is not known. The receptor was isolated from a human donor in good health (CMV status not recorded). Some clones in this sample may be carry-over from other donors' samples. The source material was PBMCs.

CDR3 sequence (DNA): TGCAGTGCGCGAGGGACAGGGGGGTCGGATGAGCAGTTCTTC. It codes for CSARGTGGSDEQFF. V usage is TRBV20-1 and J usage is TRBJ2-1; 11 bases match TRBD1. CDR1 and CDR2 (germline): DFQATT, SNEGSKA (reference sequence). The CDR3 length is 14 residues. J gave up 8 bases and V 6 bases, and 9 bases lay outside the gene matches.